This passage covers 16 T cell receptor beta chains from one sample sequenced in a study of blood T cell repertoires in COVID-19. TCRdb's copy holds only in-frame clones and misses some; the assay was immunoSEQ multiplex PCR. The sample has 60,000 to 75,000 clones, around 85% seen once. Material for sequencing was peripheral blood. The receptors here all came from an older woman with acute or convalescent COVID-19.

The chain uses TRBV5-1 and TRBJ2-3; 10 nucleotides match TRBD2. This CDR3 is built from 15 residues. The germline V gene has CDR1 SGHRS and CDR2 YFSETQ. V lost 7 bases to trimming and J lost 5 bases; unmatched junction nucleotides: 10. DNA of the CDR3: TGCGCCAGCCGTCTAGGGACTAGCGTCAAAGATACGCAGTATTTT. Translated, it gives CASRLGTSVKDTQYF.

V is TRBV15 and J is TRBJ1-2, with TRBD1 matching 7 bases. The CDR3 is made up of 16 amino acids. Germline V gene lookup returns CDR1 LNHNV and CDR2 YYDKDF (reference sequence). V lost 4 bases, J lost 0 bases, and 8 bases stayed unmatched. The CDR3 sequence: CATSKGGVEANYGYTF. CDR3 nucleotide sequence: TGTGCCACCAGCAAAGGGGGCGTCGAGGCTAACTATGGCTACACCTTC.

This rearrangement joins TRBV2 to TRBJ2-5; 10 positions agree with TRBD2. Germline assignment: CDR1 SNHLY and CDR2 FYNNEI. The CDR3 loop spans 14 amino acids. V was pared by 6 bases and J by 5 bases, with 6 bases of the junction left unmatched. The CDR3 reads CASRGLARSETQYF. CDR3 in DNA: TGTGCCAGCAGGGGACTAGCGAGGTCGGAGACCCAGTACTTC.

The chain has TRBV28 and TRBJ1-2, with unresolved D. The CDR3 runs to 12 residues. CDR1 MDHEN and CDR2 SYDVKM come from the germline V gene. V lost 6 bases and J 3 bases, leaving 8 bases between the germline ends. The CDR3 DNA reads as TGTGCCAGCAGGAACAACCACTATGGCTACACCTTC. It codes for CASRNNHYGYTF.

The chain is built from TRBV5-1 and TRBJ1-3; a possible D gene is TRBD1 (6 bases). Per the germline V gene, CDR1 is SGHRS and CDR2 is YFSETQ. Trimming stripped 1 base from V and 0 bases from J, with 14 bases between. There are 17 residues in the CDR3. CDR3 in amino acids: CASSLRAGAFSGNTIYF. The CDR3, as DNA: TGCGCCAGCAGCTTGAGGGCAGGGGCTTTCTCTGGAAACACCATATATTTT.

The gene calls are TRBV14 and TRBJ2-1, with TRBD2 identical over 7 bases. The V segment lost 1 base and the J segment 10 bases; nucleotides outside the gene matches: 4. The CDR3 covers 13 residues. Germline values: CDR1 SGHDN, CDR2 FVKESK. CDR3 protein: CASSQVSGGEQFF. The CDR3 bases are TGTGCCAGCAGCCAAGTGTCGGGGGGAGAGCAGTTCTTC.

This rearrangement joins TRBV15 to TRBJ2-1, with 7 bases matching TRBD1. The CDR3 totals 15 residues. V lost 3 bases to trimming and J lost 5 bases; unmatched junction nucleotides: 7. The germline V gene encodes CDR1 LNHNV and CDR2 YYDKDF (reference sequence). CDR3 residues: CATSSRDSNHNEQFF. CDR3 coding DNA: TGTGCCACCAGCAGCCGGGACAGCAATCACAATGAGCAGTTCTTC.

This chain connects TRBV3-1 (or the pseudogene TRBV3-2) to TRBJ1-6; D not certain. The ends were cut back, 3 bases at V and 7 bases at J, with 7 bases in the middle. The CDR3 extends over 13 amino acids. The germline V gene has CDR1 LGHDT and CDR2 YNNKEL (reference sequence). The DNA of the CDR3 is TGTGCCAGCAGCCACCTCGAGAATTCACCCCTCCACTTT. Protein sequence: CASSHLENSPLHF.

J is TRBJ2-2 and V is TRBV9; 10 positions agree with TRBD1. V trimming: 4 bases; J trimming: 5 bases; junction bases outside the gene matches: 8. Germline lookup yields CDR1 SGDLS and CDR2 YYNGEE. This CDR3 is built from 16 residues. CDR3 protein: CASSRSGQGFTGELFF. The CDR3 DNA reads TGTGCCAGCAGCCGGTCGGGACAGGGGTTTACCGGGGAGCTGTTTTTT.

This clone has a single count. This chain joins TRBV5-4 and TRBJ2-1, with 7 bases identical to TRBD1. This CDR3 comprises 16 residues. Germline V lookup: CDR1 SGHNT, CDR2 YYREEE (reference sequence). J was trimmed by 3 bases and V by 4 bases; bases with no gene match: 10. The chain's CDR3 is CASSRQGTRLYNEQFF. The CDR3 nucleotides are TGTGCCAGCAGCCGACAGGGAACGCGCCTCTACAATGAGCAGTTCTTC.

V and J are TRBV12-3 or TRBV12-4 and TRBJ1-2; no definite D call. This CDR3 comprises 13 residues. Trimming removed 2 bases at V and 5 bases at J, with 9 bases between. DNA of the CDR3: TGTGCCAGCAGTTTACCGCAACTTTATGGCTACACCTTC. It codes for CASSLPQLYGYTF.

The V gene is TRBV15, the J gene TRBJ2-3; D might be TRBD2 (6 bases). This CDR3 spans 16 amino acids. Trimming left V 6 bases short and J 1 base short, with 17 bases between. Germline lookup yields CDR1 LNHNV and CDR2 YYDKDF (reference sequence). The CDR3 DNA reads as TGTGCCACCAGAGCTTATAGCGGTTTTGGCACAGATACGCAGTATTTT. Translation gives CATRAYSGFGTDTQYF.

V usage is TRBV7-9 and J usage is TRBJ2-3; tentatively, D is TRBD2 (7 bases). V dropped 3 bases and J dropped 4 bases, with 11 bases sitting between them. Looked up from germline, CDR1 is SEHNR and CDR2 is FQNEAQ (reference sequence). This CDR3 contains 14 residues. The CDR3, as DNA: TGTGCCAGCAGCTTCGGGGGGCTTGCAGATACGCAGTATTTT. Translated, it gives CASSFGGLADTQYF.

The J gene is TRBJ1-1, the V gene TRBV29-1; D unclear. V gave up 7 bases and J gave up 11 bases, with 17 bases separating them. The CDR3 runs to 11 residues. Germline CDR1 SQVTM, CDR2 ANQGSEA. Written as DNA, the CDR3 is TGCAGCGCGGTACGTGGCAGTGTGGCTTTCTTT. This encodes CSAVRGSVAFF.

This chain joins TRBV6-4 and TRBJ2-3; TRBD2 might be the D (5 bases). Trimming removed 5 bases from V and 6 bases from J, with 12 bases in between. CDR3 size: 13 residues. CDR1 and CDR2 (germline): MRHNA, SNTAGT. CDR3 protein: CASSRDSGDTQYF. In DNA form, the CDR3 reads TGTGCCAGCAGTCGAGACTCGGGGGATACGCAGTATTTT.

This chain joins TRBV4-1 and TRBJ2-7; 9 positions match TRBD1. Germline CDR1 and CDR2: MGHRA and YSYEKL. The CDR3 totals 14 residues. The trim removed 4 bases at V and 3 bases at J, leaving 4 bases unmatched. CDR3 residues: CASSPGQGDYEQYF. Written as DNA, the CDR3 is TGCGCCAGCAGCCCGGGACAGGGTGACTACGAGCAGTACTTC.